This TCR beta chain was found in a study of cytomegalovirus exposure and HLA in healthy donors. Study outcomes and limitations: Accurate HLA-A and HLA-B prediction from TCR beta sequences was reported for most subjects.

The CDR3 is 15 amino acids. The germline V gene has CDR1 SEHNR and CDR2 FQNEAQ (reference sequence). This clone was counted only a few times. Its antigen is as yet unknown. At one end the junction does not follow the germline gene, possibly because of a read error. Both 60 Vbeta primers and 13 Jbeta primers went into the PCR. TCRdb's table, derived via immunoSEQ multiplex PCR, lists solely in-frame clones and lacks some. This table has about 250,000 clones, around 80% appearing once. This chain connects TRBV7-9 to TRBJ2-7; TRBD1 aligns across 11 bases. The specimen sequenced was PBMCs. This TCR was recovered from a boy aged 5-17 years in good health and CMV-seronegative. This CDR3 reads CSSSWLDRGLDEQYF. CDR3 bases: TGTTCCAGCAGCTGGCTGGACAGGGGGCTCGACGAGCAGTACTTC.